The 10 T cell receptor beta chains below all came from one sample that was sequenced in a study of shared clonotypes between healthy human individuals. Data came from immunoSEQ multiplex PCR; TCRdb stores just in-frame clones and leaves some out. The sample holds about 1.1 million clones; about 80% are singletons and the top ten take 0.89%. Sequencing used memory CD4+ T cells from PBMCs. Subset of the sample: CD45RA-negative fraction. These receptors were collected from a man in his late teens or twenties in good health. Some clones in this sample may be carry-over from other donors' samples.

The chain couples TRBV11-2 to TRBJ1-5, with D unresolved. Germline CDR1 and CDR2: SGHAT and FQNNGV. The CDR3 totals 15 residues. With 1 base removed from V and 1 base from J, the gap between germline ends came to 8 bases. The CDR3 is CASSLVPGSNQPQHF. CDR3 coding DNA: TGTGCCAGCAGCTTAGTACCCGGCAGCAATCAGCCCCAGCATTTT.

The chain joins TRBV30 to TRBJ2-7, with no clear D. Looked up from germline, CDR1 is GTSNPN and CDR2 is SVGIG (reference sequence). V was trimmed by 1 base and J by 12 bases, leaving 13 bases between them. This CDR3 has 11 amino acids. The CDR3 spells CAWSAKSVRYF. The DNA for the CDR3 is TGTGCCTGGAGTGCCAAGAGCGTGCGGTACTTC.

The DNA of the CDR3 is TGTGCCAGCAGTGCTTTAGGGGCCAGATTGGGTGGCTACACCTTC. Translation gives CASSALGARLGGYTF. The rearrangement links TRBV2 to TRBJ1-2, with a weak D call TRBD1 (5 bases). Germline assignment: CDR1 SNHLY and CDR2 FYNNEI. The CDR3 runs 15 residues. Trimming cost V 4 bases and J 7 bases, with 19 bases left between them.

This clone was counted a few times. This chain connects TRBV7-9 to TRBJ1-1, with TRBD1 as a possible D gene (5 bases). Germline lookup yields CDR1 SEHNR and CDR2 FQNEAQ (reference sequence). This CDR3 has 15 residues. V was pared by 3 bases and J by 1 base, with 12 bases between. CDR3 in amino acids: CASSFIGTGNTEAFF. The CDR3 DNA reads TGTGCCAGCAGCTTTATAGGGACGGGGAACACTGAAGCTTTCTTT. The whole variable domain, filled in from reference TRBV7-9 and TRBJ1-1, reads DTGVSQNPRHKITKRGQNVTFRCDPISEHNRLYWYRQTLGQGPEFLTYFQNEAQLEKSRLLSDRFSAERPKGSFSTLEIQRTEQGDSAMYLCASSFIGTGNTEAFFGQGTRLTVV.

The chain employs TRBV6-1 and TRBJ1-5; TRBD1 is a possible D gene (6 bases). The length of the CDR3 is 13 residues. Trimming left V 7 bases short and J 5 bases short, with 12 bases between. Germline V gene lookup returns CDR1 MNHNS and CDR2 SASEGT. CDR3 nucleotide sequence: TGTGCCAGCACCAAGGACAGAGATCAGCCCCAGCATTTT. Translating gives CASTKDRDQPQHF.

The CDR3 nucleotides read TGCGCCAGCAGCTTGTGGGGCGGTGCGGATCAGCCCCAGCATTTT. Translating gives CASSLWGGADQPQHF. V is TRBV5-1 and J is TRBJ1-5; the D gene is possibly TRBD1 (5 bases). V was cut by 1 base and J by 5 bases, with 13 bases left in between. Per germline, CDR1 SGHRS and CDR2 YFSETQ. This CDR3 spans 15 amino acids.

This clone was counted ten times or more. CDR3 sequence (DNA): TGTGCCATCAGTGAAGGTCTGCTTACCAAGGGCTATGGCTACACCTTC. Its protein product is CAISEGLLTKGYGYTF. The J gene is TRBJ1-2, the V gene TRBV10-3, with D uncertain. V lost 3 bases and J lost 4, with 18 bases in between. The V gene's germline CDR1 is ENHRY and CDR2 SYGVKD. This CDR3 has 16 amino acids.

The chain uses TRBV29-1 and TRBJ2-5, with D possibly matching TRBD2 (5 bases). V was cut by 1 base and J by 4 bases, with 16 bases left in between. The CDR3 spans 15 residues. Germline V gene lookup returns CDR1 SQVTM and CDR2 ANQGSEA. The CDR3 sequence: CSVEGASSGIETQYF. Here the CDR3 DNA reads TGCAGCGTTGAAGGTGCAAGTTCGGGGATAGAGACCCAGTACTTC.

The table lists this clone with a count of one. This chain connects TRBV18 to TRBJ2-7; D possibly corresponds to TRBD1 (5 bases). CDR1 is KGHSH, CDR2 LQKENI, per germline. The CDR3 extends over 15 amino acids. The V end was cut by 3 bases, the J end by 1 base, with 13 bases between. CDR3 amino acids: CASSPPQGFSYEQYF. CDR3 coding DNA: TGTGCCAGCTCACCTCCTCAGGGCTTTTCCTACGAGCAGTACTTC. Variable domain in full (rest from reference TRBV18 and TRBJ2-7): NAGVMQNPRHLVRRRGQEARLRCSPMKGHSHVYWYRQLPEEGLKFMVYLQKENIIDESGMPKERFSAEFPKEGPSILRIQQVVRGDSAAYFCASSPPQGFSYEQYFGPGTRLTVT.

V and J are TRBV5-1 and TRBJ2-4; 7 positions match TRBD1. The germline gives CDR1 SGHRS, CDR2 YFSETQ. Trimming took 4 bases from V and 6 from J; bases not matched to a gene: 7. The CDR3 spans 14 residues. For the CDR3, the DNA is TGCGCCAGCAGCGCGACAGGGCAGGGAAACATTCAGTACTTC. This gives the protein CASSATGQGNIQYF.